This T cell receptor (beta chain) was captured in a study of early T cells in non-severe SARS-CoV-2 infection. Study information: Bulk RNA taken from unsorted whole blood was sequenced, leaving chains unpaired.

As concerns this clonotype: What it binds is not known.

Germline V gene sequence: CDR1 SNHLY, CDR2 FYNNEI. V lost 8 bases, J lost 4 bases, and 14 bases stayed unmatched. The CDR3 is 16 residues long. Findings of the study overall: CD4 and private specificities were missed by VDJdb matching, which favored anti-spike CD8 responses.

Attachment of unique molecular identifiers was made to individual cDNA molecules. TCRdb re-analysed the 5' RACE reads in MiXCR, keeping a single row per CDR3 protein. The profile shows roughly 120,000 distinct CDR3 sequences, just under 15% of them singletons. The chain has TRBV2 and TRBJ2-1; 7 nucleotides align to TRBD2. Sequenced material: whole blood. The receptor was derived from an adult who was a healthcare worker with PCR-confirmed SARS-CoV-2 infection or an uninfected control (not recorded which). CDR3 in DNA: TGTGCCAGCCTGAGGGGAGCGGGGCCTGAGTACAATGAGCAGTTCTTC. The encoded protein is CASLRGAGPEYNEQFF.